These 16 T cell receptor beta chains originate from one sample sequenced in a study of shared clonotypes between healthy human individuals. Assay used: immunoSEQ multiplex PCR; TCRdb lists only in-frame clones, some missing. The data show 1.4 million or so clones, with around 98.5% seen just once and about 0.34% held by the top ten. Sequenced: naive CD4+ T cells sorted from blood. Subset denoted: CD45RA+ positively selected. The receptors here all came from a man aged 25-45 years in good health.

The rearrangement links TRBV5-1 to TRBJ1-4; D is unclear. The germline CDR1 and CDR2 sequences are SGHRS and YFSETQ. Between the trimmed V and J ends, which lost 0 bases and 5 bases, there was a span of 11 bases. This CDR3 comprises 15 residues. The CDR3 region has the DNA TGCGCCAGCAGCTTGGGAGGGCGGGAGAATGAAAAACTGTTTTTT. Its translation: CASSLGGRENEKLFF.

The chain joins TRBV5-4 to TRBJ2-5, with D possibly TRBD1 on 5 matching bases. CDR1 is SGHNT and CDR2 is YYREEE in the germline V gene (reference sequence). V dropped 5 bases and J dropped 7 bases, with 12 bases sitting between them. The CDR3 has 12 residues. The CDR3 nucleotides read TGTGCCAGCAGTTACCAGGGTGCGACCCAGTACTTC. Amino acids: CASSYQGATQYF. The full variable domain, in which reference TRBV5-4 and TRBJ2-5 provide the parts outside the CDR3, is ETGVTQSPTHLIKTRGQQVTLRCSSQSGHNTVSWYQQALGQGPQFIFQYYREEENGRGNFPPRFSGLQFPNYSSELNVNALELDDSALYLCASSYQGATQYFGPGTRLLVL.

The chain has TRBV29-1 and TRBJ2-7; no clear D. Trimming pared 4 bases from V and 2 bases from J, leaving 9 bases between. This CDR3 has 12 residues. Germline V CDR1 and CDR2: SQVTM, ANQGSEA. This chain's CDR3 is CSVGNSPYEQYF. As DNA, the CDR3 is TGCAGCGTTGGGAATTCCCCCTACGAGCAGTACTTC.

This chain joins TRBV5-1 and TRBJ1-3; D is ambiguous. The CDR3 is 17 amino acids. Between the trimmed V and J ends, which lost 0 bases and 0 bases, there was a span of 13 bases. Germline V gene sequence: CDR1 SGHRS, CDR2 YFSETQ. The CDR3 loop reads CASSLGLSGSSGNTIYF. The CDR3 region has the DNA TGCGCCAGCAGCTTGGGGCTCTCGGGAAGCTCTGGAAACACCATATATTTT. Drawing the rest from reference TRBV5-1 and TRBJ1-3, the complete variable domain is KAGVTQTPRYLIKTRGQQVTLSCSPISGHRSVSWYQQTPGQGLQFLFEYFSETQRNKGNFPGRFSGRQFSNSRSEMNVSTLELGDSALYLCASSLGLSGSSGNTIYFGEGSWLTVV.

The rearrangement uses TRBV7-6 and TRBJ2-5, with TRBD2 identical over 8 bases. Germline V gene sequence: CDR1 SGHVS, CDR2 FNYEAQ. The CDR3 length is 14 residues. V shed 3 bases and J 4 bases; nucleotides not matched to a gene: 4. DNA of the CDR3: TGTGCCAGCAGCTTGGGACTAGGTCGAGAGACCCAGTACTTC. Amino acid sequence: CASSLGLGRETQYF.

V gene TRBV6-1 combines with J gene TRBJ2-1; D perhaps matches TRBD1 (6 bases). CDR1 is MNHNS, CDR2 SASEGT, per germline. The CDR3 totals 15 residues. V lost 6 bases to trimming and J lost 5 bases, with 17 bases between them. Written as DNA, the CDR3 is TGTGCCAGCAGACTGGGGGCAGGGGCTAACAATGAGCAGTTCTTC. Amino acid sequence: CASRLGAGANNEQFF.

The rearrangement joins TRBV28 to TRBJ2-4; D call uncertain. CDR1 is MDHEN and CDR2 is SYDVKM in the germline V gene. There are 14 residues in the CDR3. V gave up 5 bases and J gave up 0 bases, with 8 bases separating them. The CDR3 region has the DNA TGTGCCAGCAGTGGCCGCCCAGCCAAAAACATTCAGTACTTC. Translation: CASSGRPAKNIQYF.

The V call is TRBV9, the J call TRBJ2-5; TRBD2 matches at 9 bases. Germline V gene data show CDR1 as SGDLS and CDR2 as YYNGEE. V lost 7 bases and J lost 0; bases outside the gene matches: 7. This CDR3 contains 15 residues. The CDR3 reads CASALSGRNQETQYF. The CDR3 coding sequence is TGTGCCAGCGCCCTCAGCGGGAGGAACCAAGAGACCCAGTACTTC.

J is TRBJ2-2 and V is TRBV10-3; 7 bases line up with TRBD1. Germline V CDR1 and CDR2: ENHRY, SYGVKD. The CDR3 consists of 15 residues. Trimming at V came to 10 bases and at J to 0 bases, leaving 8 bases not matched to a gene. The CDR3 coding sequence is TGTGCCACCAGCTGGGGACAGACGAACACCGGGGAGCTGTTTTTT. Translating it yields CATSWGQTNTGELFF.

This CDR3 is CSVAGAYGYTF. In nucleotides, the CDR3 is TGCAGCGTTGCCGGGGCCTATGGCTACACCTTC. The rearrangement links TRBV29-1 to TRBJ1-2, with D possibly matching TRBD1 (5 bases). Germline V gene lookup returns CDR1 SQVTM and CDR2 ANQGSEA. Trimming cost V 4 bases and J 4 bases, with 7 bases left between them. The CDR3 has 11 amino acids.

V usage is TRBV19 and J usage is TRBJ2-1; 7 bases match TRBD2. V shed 3 bases and J 1 base; nucleotides not matched to a gene: 0. From germline, CDR1 is LNHDA and CDR2 SQIVND (reference sequence). The CDR3 is 14 residues long. The DNA of the CDR3 is TGTGCCAGTAGTATCGGGAGGTCCTACAATGAGCAGTTCTTC. It specifies CASSIGRSYNEQFF.

The chain couples TRBV29-1 to TRBJ2-3, with 14 bases fitting TRBD2. The V gene's germline CDR1 is SQVTM and CDR2 ANQGSEA. Trimming cost V 7 bases and J 1 base; bases outside gene matches: 1. The CDR3 consists of 14 residues. The CDR3 coding sequence is TGCAGCGCGGGACTAGCGGGGGGCACAGATACGCAGTATTTT. Translating gives CSAGLAGGTDTQYF.

The chain joins TRBV9 to TRBJ2-2, with a weak D call TRBD2 (6 bases). CDR3 length: 15 residues. Germline CDR1 is SGDLS and CDR2 is YYNGEE. The V gene lost 7 bases and the J gene lost 0 bases, with 13 bases spanning the gap. The DNA of the CDR3 is TGTGCCAGCGAGCTGGGACTCGCGAACACCGGGGAGCTGTTTTTT. Translation: CASELGLANTGELFF.

This chain joins TRBV9 and TRBJ1-4, with D unresolved. Germline loops: CDR1 SGDLS, CDR2 YYNGEE. This CDR3 comprises 14 residues. Between the trimmed V and J ends, which lost 2 bases and 5 bases, there was a span of 10 bases. CDR3 residues: CASSVGLLNEKLFF. Here the CDR3 DNA reads TGTGCCAGCAGCGTCGGACTGTTAAATGAAAAACTGTTTTTT.

This chain uses TRBV18 with TRBJ2-3; either TRBD1 or TRBD2 may supply D (5 bases each). Germline CDR1 is KGHSH and CDR2 is LQKENI. This CDR3 region has 16 residues. Deletions cut 3 bases from V and 0 bases from J, with 13 bases between. CDR3: CASSPWDGYSTDTQYF. DNA for the CDR3: TGTGCCAGCTCACCTTGGGACGGTTATAGCACAGATACGCAGTATTTT.

This chain connects TRBV4-2 to TRBJ2-7; weak D call: TRBD2 (5 bases). The CDR3 runs 16 residues. V was clipped by 0 bases and J by 2 bases, with 14 bases between them. Germline V gives CDR1 LGHNA, CDR2 YNFKEQ. The CDR3 is CASSQDPDQRPYEQYF. CDR3 DNA sequence: TGTGCCAGCAGCCAAGACCCGGATCAGCGGCCCTACGAGCAGTACTTC.